The rows below give T cell receptor beta chains drawn from one sample of a study of blood T cell repertoires in COVID-19. Sequenced by immunoSEQ multiplex PCR; TCRdb stores in-frame clones only, minus some. The sample lists about 55,000 clones, 82% seen once, with about 6% in the top ten. Material: peripheral blood. These receptors came from a human donor in a cohort sampled during active or convalescent COVID-19. CDR3s include the opening cysteine and the closing phenylalanine or tryptophan. Each record gives: D gene, clone size, V gene, J gene, CDR3 protein, CDR3 DNA. A D gene is named only where the DNA matches it firmly. The listing skips clone size in some rows; elsewhere it reads once, few, many or a size class.

NA	NA	TRBV6-2/TRBV6-3	TRBJ2-2	CASSIHGWELFF	TGTGCCAGCAGTATTCATGGCTGGGAGCTGTTTTTT
TRBD1	NA	TRBV6-5	TRBJ1-1	CASRGQGVNTEAFF	TGTGCCAGCAGGGGACAGGGGGTGAACACTGAAGCTTTCTTT
NA	NA	TRBV23-1	TRBJ1-5	CANHSSVFASNQPQHF	TGCGCCAACCACAGCTCGGTTTTTGCGAGCAATCAGCCCCAGCATTTT
TRBD1	NA	TRBV5-1	TRBJ2-5	CASSPGQFQETQYF	TGCGCCAGCAGCCCGGGACAGTTCCAAGAGACCCAGTACTTC
NA	NA	TRBV21-1	TRBJ2-3	CASSKVSLAGTIYTDTQYF	TGTGCCAGCAGCAAAGTAAGTTTAGCGGGGACGATCTACACAGATACGCAGTATTTT
TRBD1	few	TRBV18	TRBJ2-2	CASSPRQGVNTGELFF	TGTGCCAGCTCACCCAGACAGGGGGTAAACACCGGGGAGCTGTTTTTT
NA	NA	TRBV6-5	TRBJ1-1	CASSSKETGRNTEAFF	TGTGCCAGCAGTTCCAAAGAAACAGGGCGGAACACTGAAGCTTTCTTT
TRBD2	once	TRBV7-2	TRBJ2-5	CASSLGWLAGGQETQYF	TGTGCCAGCAGCTTAGGGTGGTTAGCGGGGGGGCAAGAGACCCAGTACTTC
TRBD2	NA	TRBV7-2	TRBJ2-1	CASSLASGPSYNEQFF	TGTGCCAGCAGCTTAGCTAGCGGGCCTTCCTACAATGAGCAGTTCTTC
NA	NA	TRBV19	TRBJ1-2	CASSIDLSGYTF	TGTGCCAGTAGTATAGATCTTTCTGGCTACACCTTC
TRBD1	NA	TRBV6-6	TRBJ2-7	CASSRDRSSYEQYF	TGTGCCAGCAGCCGGGACAGGAGCTCCTACGAGCAGTACTTC
TRBD1	NA	TRBV11-2	TRBJ2-1	CASSSRTGMDNEQFF	TGTGCCAGCAGCTCTCGGACAGGGATGGACAATGAGCAGTTCTTC
TRBD1	NA	TRBV6-5	TRBJ1-1	CASSINRGLTEAFF	TGTGCCAGCAGTATAAACAGGGGGCTGACTGAAGCTTTCTTT
NA	NA	TRBV7-9	TRBJ2-5	CASSLQENKETQYF	TGTGCCAGCAGCTTACAGGAAAACAAAGAGACCCAGTACTTC
TRBD2	NA	TRBV27	TRBJ2-1	CASSKGLAGGSSEQFF	TGTGCCAGCAGTAAGGGACTAGCGGGGGGGAGTAGTGAGCAGTTCTTC
NA	NA	TRBV6-5	TRBJ2-1	CASSLDRYNEQFF	TGTGCCAGCAGCCTGGACAGATACAATGAGCAGTTCTTC
NA	NA	TRBV7-2	TRBJ1-3	CASSPRTVGSGNTIYF	TGTGCCAGCAGCCCTAGGACAGTGGGCTCTGGAAACACCATATATTTT
NA	NA	TRBV5-6	TRBJ2-2	CASSLGWGAGELFF	TGTGCCAGCAGCTTAGGATGGGGAGCCGGGGAGCTGTTTTTT
TRBD1	NA	TRBV5-8	TRBJ1-1	CADLVTGRTEAFF	TGTGCCGACCTCGTGACAGGGCGAACTGAAGCTTTCTTT
NA	NA	TRBV7-9	TRBJ1-1	CASSLELPQSEAFF	TGTGCCAGCAGCTTAGAACTTCCGCAATCGGAAGCTTTCTTT
NA	NA	TRBV7-2	TRBJ2-1	CASSISGEQFF	TGTGCCAGCAGCATCTCGGGAGAGCAGTTCTTC
TRBD1	NA	TRBV5-4	TRBJ1-1	CASTRDRHMNTEAFF	TGTGCCAGCACCCGGGACAGACACATGAACACTGAAGCTTTCTTT
NA	NA	TRBV12-3/TRBV12-4	TRBJ2-4	CASRDNKNIQYF	TGTGCCAGCAGGGACAACAAAAACATTCAGTACTTC
NA	NA	TRBV3-1/TRBV3-2	TRBJ2-2	CASSQERQAGATGELFF	TGTGCCAGCAGCCAAGAAAGACAGGCGGGAGCCACCGGGGAGCTGTTTTTT
TRBD2	NA	TRBV6-2/TRBV6-3	TRBJ2-1	CASSRPAGGSNEQFF	TGTGCCAGCAGTCGGCCCGCGGGGGGTTCAAATGAGCAGTTCTTC
NA	NA	TRBV7-2	TRBJ2-7	CASSPGYEQYF	TGTGCCAGCAGCCCGGGGTACGAGCAGTACTTC
NA	NA	TRBV10-3	TRBJ1-5	CAISETQVSNQPQHF	TGTGCCATCAGTGAGACCCAGGTTAGCAATCAGCCCCAGCATTTT
NA	NA	TRBV7-2	TRBJ1-2	CASSNRQNIGYTF	TGTGCCAGCAGCAACCGACAAAACATAGGCTACACCTTC
TRBD1	NA	TRBV19	TRBJ2-1	CASSDPWGQGADNEQFF	TGTGCCAGTAGTGACCCTTGGGGACAGGGGGCCGACAATGAGCAGTTCTTC
NA	NA	TRBV4-2	TRBJ2-5	CASSQDGQGYETQYF	TGTGCCAGCAGCCAAGATGGGCAGGGTTACGAGACCCAGTACTTC
NA	once	TRBV10-3	TRBJ2-7	CAISDPPYEQYF	TGTGCCATCAGTGACCCTCCCTACGAGCAGTACTTC
TRBD1	NA	TRBV9	TRBJ1-3	CASSVGTGGGGNTIYF	TGTGCCAGCAGCGTAGGTACAGGGGGCGGTGGAAACACCATATATTTT
NA	NA	TRBV27	TRBJ2-5	CASSGVRGRGETQYF	TGTGCCAGCAGTGGGGTCAGGGGACGTGGAGAGACCCAGTACTTC
NA	NA	TRBV20-1	TRBJ1-5	CSASRGFSNQPQHF	TGCAGTGCTAGTAGGGGCTTTAGCAATCAGCCCCAGCATTTT
TRBD1	NA	TRBV28	TRBJ1-2	CASSPAGGRNSFGNYGYTF	TGTGCCAGCAGTCCAGCAGGGGGCAGGAACTCCTTTGGTAACTATGGCTACACCTTC
NA	NA	TRBV5-1	TRBJ1-6	CASSLNRENSPLHF	TGCGCCAGCAGCTTGAACAGGGAGAATTCACCCCTCCACTTT
NA	NA	TRBV5-1	TRBJ2-5	CASSLARSSQETQYF	TGCGCCAGCAGCTTAGCTCGGAGTTCCCAAGAGACCCAGTACTTC
TRBD1	NA	TRBV7-8	TRBJ2-3	CASSLTGADTQYF	TGTGCCAGCAGCCTGACAGGGGCGGATACGCAGTATTTT
NA	once	TRBV6-2/TRBV6-3	TRBJ1-5	CASSLQGVSNQPQHF	TGTGCCAGCAGTCTACAGGGCGTTAGCAATCAGCCCCAGCATTTT
NA	NA	TRBV6-5	TRBJ1-1	CASSYSPGLNTEAFF	TGTGCCAGCAGTTACTCGCCAGGGCTGAACACTGAAGCTTTCTTT
NA	few	TRBV12-3/TRBV12-4	TRBJ1-5	CASNQGYGQPQHF	TGTGCCAGCAACCAGGGGTACGGTCAGCCCCAGCATTTT
TRBD1	NA	TRBV19	TRBJ1-6	CASTRDSYTSYNSPLHF	TGTGCCAGTACCCGGGACAGCTATACCTCCTATAATTCACCCCTCCACTTT
NA	NA	TRBV5-8	TRBJ1-1	CASSQVREAFF	TGTGCCAGCAGCCAGGTCAGAGAAGCTTTCTTT
NA	NA	TRBV7-2	TRBJ1-1	CASSLPGGTEAFF	TGTGCCAGCAGCTTGCCCGGGGGCACTGAAGCTTTCTTT
NA	NA	TRBV7-8	TRBJ1-2	CASRPQDTHYGYTF	TGTGCCAGCAGGCCCCAGGACACCCACTATGGCTACACCTTC
TRBD2	once	TRBV10-3	TRBJ2-5	CAISDRAPRLAGDPQETQYF	TGTGCCATCAGTGACCGAGCCCCAAGACTAGCGGGGGATCCACAAGAGACCCAGTACTTC
TRBD1	NA	TRBV6-5	TRBJ2-3	CASSYSIQGVADTQYF	TGTGCCAGCAGTTACTCGATCCAGGGGGTAGCAGATACGCAGTATTTT
NA	NA	TRBV9	TRBJ2-6	CASSPHIETPSSGANVLTF	TGTGCCAGCAGCCCCCATATTGAGACACCGAGCTCTGGGGCCAACGTCCTGACTTTC
NA	NA	TRBV19	TRBJ1-1	CASSIGGVEAFF	TGTGCCAGTAGTATCGGAGGAGTGGAAGCTTTCTTT
NA	NA	TRBV21-1	TRBJ1-5	CASSGRQGNNQPQHF	TGTGCCAGCAGCGGACGACAGGGGAACAATCAGCCCCAGCATTTT
TRBD1	NA	TRBV11-2	TRBJ2-7	CASSLNLPGQGHEQYF	TGTGCCAGCAGCTTAAACCTTCCGGGACAGGGACACGAGCAGTACTTC
NA	once	TRBV3-1/TRBV3-2	TRBJ1-4	CASSRTEADNEKLFF	TGTGCCAGCAGCCGGACAGAGGCCGACAATGAAAAACTGTTTTTT
NA	NA	TRBV19	TRBJ1-1	CASATRTEAFF	TGTGCCAGTGCGACGAGGACTGAAGCTTTCTTT
TRBD2	NA	TRBV5-8	TRBJ2-5	CASTTGGVGETQYF	TGTGCCAGCACCACCGGGGGGGTAGGGGAGACCCAGTACTTC
TRBD2	NA	TRBV6-5	TRBJ2-7	CASRISGGSDEQYF	TGTGCCAGCAGGATTAGCGGGGGGTCGGACGAGCAGTACTTC
TRBD2	NA	TRBV5-4	TRBJ2-3	CASSPTPTSGGGDTQYF	TGTGCCAGCAGCCCCACTCCGACTAGCGGGGGAGGGGATACGCAGTATTTT
NA	NA	TRBV2	TRBJ1-1	CASSSQVKNTEAFF	TGTGCCAGCAGTTCCCAGGTAAAGAACACTGAAGCTTTCTTT
NA	NA	TRBV6-2/TRBV6-3	TRBJ1-4	CASSYSGPMSTGNEKLFF	TGTGCCAGCAGTTACTCGGGGCCCATGAGCACAGGTAATGAAAAACTGTTTTTT
NA	NA	TRBV28	TRBJ1-3	CATSEGDLTGNTIYF	TGTGCCACCTCAGAGGGAGATTTGACCGGAAACACCATATATTTT
NA	NA	TRBV12-3/TRBV12-4	TRBJ1-6	CASSLEDSPLHF	TGTGCCAGCAGCCTGGAGGATTCACCCCTCCACTTT